The TCR beta chain under discussion was sequenced for a study of blood T cell repertoires in COVID-19. This clone turned up a few times. The method was immunoSEQ multiplex PCR; TCRdb's version includes in-frame clones alone and lacks a portion of them. Among about 220,000 clones, approximately 90% were seen once, and the ten largest hold about 2.2%. This CDR3 region has 16 residues. From germline, CDR1 is SGHTA and CDR2 FQGNSA. Trimming cost V 5 bases and J 1 base; bases outside gene matches: 4. The chain combines TRBV7-2 with TRBJ2-3; 12 bases are shared with TRBD2. The sequence came from a man aged 30 to 45 who had recovered from COVID-19. The source material was peripheral blood. CDR3 sequence: CASSLGTSGRTDTQYF. DNA for the CDR3: TGTGCCAGCAGCCTCGGGACTAGCGGGCGCACAGATACGCAGTATTTT. The full variable domain, with the rest looked up from reference TRBV7-2 and TRBJ2-3, is GAGVSQSPSNKVTEKGKDVELRCDPISGHTALYWYRQSLGQGLEFLIYFQGNSAPDKSGLPSDRFSAERTGGSVSTLTIQRTQQEDSAVYLCASSLGTSGRTDTQYFGPGTRLTVL.